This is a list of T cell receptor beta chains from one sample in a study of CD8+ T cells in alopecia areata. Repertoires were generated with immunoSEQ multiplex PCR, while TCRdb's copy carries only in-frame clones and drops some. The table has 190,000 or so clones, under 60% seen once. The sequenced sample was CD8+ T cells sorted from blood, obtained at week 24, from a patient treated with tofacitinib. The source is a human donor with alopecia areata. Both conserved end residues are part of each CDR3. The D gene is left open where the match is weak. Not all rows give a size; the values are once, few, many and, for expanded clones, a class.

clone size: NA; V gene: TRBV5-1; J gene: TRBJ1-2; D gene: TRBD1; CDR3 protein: CASSDTGGTGYTF; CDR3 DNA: TGCGCCAGCAGCGATACAGGGGGCACTGGCTACACCTTC
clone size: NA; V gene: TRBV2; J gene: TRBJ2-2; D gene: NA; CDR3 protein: CARQGQGTGELFF; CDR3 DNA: TGTGCCAGGCAGGGACAAGGCACCGGGGAGCTGTTTTTT
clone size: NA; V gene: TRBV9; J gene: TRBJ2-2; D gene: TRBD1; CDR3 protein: CASSAPGQANTGELFF; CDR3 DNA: TGTGCCAGCAGCGCCCCGGGACAGGCGAACACCGGGGAGCTGTTTTTT
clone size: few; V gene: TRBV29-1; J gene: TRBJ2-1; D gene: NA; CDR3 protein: CSVASGLGENEQFF; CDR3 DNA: TGCAGCGTTGCTTCAGGGTTGGGGGAGAATGAGCAGTTCTTC
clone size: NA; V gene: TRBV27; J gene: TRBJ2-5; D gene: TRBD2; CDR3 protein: CASRVAGTQETQYF; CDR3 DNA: TGTGCCAGCCGAGTAGCGGGGACCCAAGAGACCCAGTACTTC
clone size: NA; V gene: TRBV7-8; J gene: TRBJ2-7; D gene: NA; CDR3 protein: CASSSPSTGRHEQYF; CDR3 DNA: TGTGCCAGCAGCTCTCCCTCGACAGGTCGGCACGAGCAGTACTTC
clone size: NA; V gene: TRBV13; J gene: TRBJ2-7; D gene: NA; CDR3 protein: CASSFPGTYEQYF; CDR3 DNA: TGTGCCAGCAGCTTTCCGGGCACCTACGAGCAGTACTTC
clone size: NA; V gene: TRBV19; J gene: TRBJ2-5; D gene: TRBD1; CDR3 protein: CASSPGQGWRETQYF; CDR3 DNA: TGTGCCAGTAGTCCCGGACAGGGTTGGAGGGAGACCCAGTACTTC
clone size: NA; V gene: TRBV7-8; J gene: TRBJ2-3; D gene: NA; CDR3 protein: CASSPTGGADTQYF; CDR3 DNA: TGTGCCAGCAGCCCAACAGGGGGGGCAGATACGCAGTATTTT
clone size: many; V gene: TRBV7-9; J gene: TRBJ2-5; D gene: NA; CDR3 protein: CASSPRRSGVLGETQYF; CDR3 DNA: TGTGCCAGCAGCCCTCGGAGAAGCGGCGTTCTCGGGGAGACCCAGTACTTC
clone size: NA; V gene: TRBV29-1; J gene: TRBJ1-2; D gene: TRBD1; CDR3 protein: CSVDRQGRYGYTF; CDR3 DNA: TGCAGCGTGGATAGACAGGGTCGCTATGGCTACACCTTC
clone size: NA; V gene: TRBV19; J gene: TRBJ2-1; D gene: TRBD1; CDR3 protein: CASSTGQGNNEQFF; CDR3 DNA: TGTGCCAGTAGTACAGGACAGGGAAACAATGAGCAGTTCTTC
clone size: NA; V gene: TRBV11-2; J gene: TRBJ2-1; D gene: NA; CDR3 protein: CASSFEGGSYNEQFF; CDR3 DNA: TGTGCCAGCAGCTTTGAGGGGGGCTCCTACAATGAGCAGTTCTTC
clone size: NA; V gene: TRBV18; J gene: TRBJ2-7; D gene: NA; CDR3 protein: CASSDRSYEQYF; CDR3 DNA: TGTGCCAGCTCGGACCGCTCCTACGAGCAGTACTTC
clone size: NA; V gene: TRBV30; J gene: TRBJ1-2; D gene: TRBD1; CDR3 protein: CAWSEGASYGYTF; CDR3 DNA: TGTGCCTGGAGTGAGGGGGCTTCCTATGGCTACACCTTT
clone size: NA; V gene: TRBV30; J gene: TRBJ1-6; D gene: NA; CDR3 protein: CAWSPNGLPGSSPLHF; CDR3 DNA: TGTGCCTGGAGTCCTAACGGGCTTCCCGGCAGTTCACCCCTCCACTTT
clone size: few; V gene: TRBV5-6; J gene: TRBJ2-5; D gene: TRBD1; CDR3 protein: CASSLEQGASETQYF; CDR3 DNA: TGTGCCAGCAGCTTGGAACAGGGGGCCTCAGAGACCCAGTACTTC
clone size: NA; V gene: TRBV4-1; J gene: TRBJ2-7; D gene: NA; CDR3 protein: CASSQDWTGEQHYEQYF; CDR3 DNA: TGCGCCAGCAGCCAAGATTGGACGGGGGAACAACACTACGAGCAGTACTTC
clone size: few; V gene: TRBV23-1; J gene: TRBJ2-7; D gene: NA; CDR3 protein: CASSPESEQYF; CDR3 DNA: TGCGCCAGCAGTCCCGAGAGCGAGCAGTACTTC
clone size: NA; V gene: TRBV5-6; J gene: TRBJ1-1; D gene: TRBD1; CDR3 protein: CASSGTDNTEAFF; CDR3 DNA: TGTGCCAGCAGTGGGACAGACAACACTGAAGCTTTCTTT
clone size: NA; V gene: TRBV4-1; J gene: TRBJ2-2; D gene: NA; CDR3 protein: CASSHLTGNTGELFF; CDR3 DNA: TGCGCCAGCAGCCACCTGACAGGGAACACCGGGGAGCTGTTTTTT
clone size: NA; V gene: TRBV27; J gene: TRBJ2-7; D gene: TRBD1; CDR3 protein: CASSVDRANEQYF; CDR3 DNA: TGTGCCAGCAGTGTAGACAGGGCCAACGAGCAGTACTTC
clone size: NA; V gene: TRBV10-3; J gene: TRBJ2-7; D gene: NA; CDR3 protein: CAISTPGHLMDEQYF; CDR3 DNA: TGTGCCATCAGTACCCCGGGACATCTAATGGACGAGCAGTACTTC
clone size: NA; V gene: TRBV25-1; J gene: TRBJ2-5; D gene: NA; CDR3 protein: CASSELDYQETQYF; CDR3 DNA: TGTGCCAGCAGTGAACTAGACTACCAAGAGACCCAGTACTTC
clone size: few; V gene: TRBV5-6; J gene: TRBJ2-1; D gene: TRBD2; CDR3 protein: CASSYLTGGALNEQFF; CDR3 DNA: TGTGCCAGCAGTTACCTCACCGGGGGGGCTTTGAATGAGCAGTTCTTC
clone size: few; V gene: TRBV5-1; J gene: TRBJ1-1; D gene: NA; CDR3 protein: CASSAGSGPGTEAFF; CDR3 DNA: TGCGCCAGCTCGGCGGGGTCGGGCCCCGGGACTGAAGCTTTCTTT
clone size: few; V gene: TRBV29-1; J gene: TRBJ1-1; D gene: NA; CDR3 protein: CSVVWTASSQSEAFF; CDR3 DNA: TGCAGCGTTGTATGGACAGCATCCAGCCAAAGTGAAGCTTTCTTT
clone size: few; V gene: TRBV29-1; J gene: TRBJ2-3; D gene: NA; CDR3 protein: CSVPTPDTQYF; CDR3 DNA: TGCAGCGTTCCCACCCCCGATACGCAGTATTTT
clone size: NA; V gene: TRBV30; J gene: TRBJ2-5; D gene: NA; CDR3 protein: CAWSVQETQYF; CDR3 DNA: TGTGCCTGGAGTGTACAGGAGACCCAGTACTTC
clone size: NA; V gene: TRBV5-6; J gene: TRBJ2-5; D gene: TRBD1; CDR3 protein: CASSPGTGLEETQYF; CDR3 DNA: TGTGCCAGCAGCCCGGGGACAGGGCTGGAGGAGACCCAGTACTTC
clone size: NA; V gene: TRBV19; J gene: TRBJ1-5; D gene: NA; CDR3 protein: CASSTHTKGDQPQHF; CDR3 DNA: TGTGCCAGTAGTACCCACACCAAGGGCGATCAGCCCCAGCATTTT